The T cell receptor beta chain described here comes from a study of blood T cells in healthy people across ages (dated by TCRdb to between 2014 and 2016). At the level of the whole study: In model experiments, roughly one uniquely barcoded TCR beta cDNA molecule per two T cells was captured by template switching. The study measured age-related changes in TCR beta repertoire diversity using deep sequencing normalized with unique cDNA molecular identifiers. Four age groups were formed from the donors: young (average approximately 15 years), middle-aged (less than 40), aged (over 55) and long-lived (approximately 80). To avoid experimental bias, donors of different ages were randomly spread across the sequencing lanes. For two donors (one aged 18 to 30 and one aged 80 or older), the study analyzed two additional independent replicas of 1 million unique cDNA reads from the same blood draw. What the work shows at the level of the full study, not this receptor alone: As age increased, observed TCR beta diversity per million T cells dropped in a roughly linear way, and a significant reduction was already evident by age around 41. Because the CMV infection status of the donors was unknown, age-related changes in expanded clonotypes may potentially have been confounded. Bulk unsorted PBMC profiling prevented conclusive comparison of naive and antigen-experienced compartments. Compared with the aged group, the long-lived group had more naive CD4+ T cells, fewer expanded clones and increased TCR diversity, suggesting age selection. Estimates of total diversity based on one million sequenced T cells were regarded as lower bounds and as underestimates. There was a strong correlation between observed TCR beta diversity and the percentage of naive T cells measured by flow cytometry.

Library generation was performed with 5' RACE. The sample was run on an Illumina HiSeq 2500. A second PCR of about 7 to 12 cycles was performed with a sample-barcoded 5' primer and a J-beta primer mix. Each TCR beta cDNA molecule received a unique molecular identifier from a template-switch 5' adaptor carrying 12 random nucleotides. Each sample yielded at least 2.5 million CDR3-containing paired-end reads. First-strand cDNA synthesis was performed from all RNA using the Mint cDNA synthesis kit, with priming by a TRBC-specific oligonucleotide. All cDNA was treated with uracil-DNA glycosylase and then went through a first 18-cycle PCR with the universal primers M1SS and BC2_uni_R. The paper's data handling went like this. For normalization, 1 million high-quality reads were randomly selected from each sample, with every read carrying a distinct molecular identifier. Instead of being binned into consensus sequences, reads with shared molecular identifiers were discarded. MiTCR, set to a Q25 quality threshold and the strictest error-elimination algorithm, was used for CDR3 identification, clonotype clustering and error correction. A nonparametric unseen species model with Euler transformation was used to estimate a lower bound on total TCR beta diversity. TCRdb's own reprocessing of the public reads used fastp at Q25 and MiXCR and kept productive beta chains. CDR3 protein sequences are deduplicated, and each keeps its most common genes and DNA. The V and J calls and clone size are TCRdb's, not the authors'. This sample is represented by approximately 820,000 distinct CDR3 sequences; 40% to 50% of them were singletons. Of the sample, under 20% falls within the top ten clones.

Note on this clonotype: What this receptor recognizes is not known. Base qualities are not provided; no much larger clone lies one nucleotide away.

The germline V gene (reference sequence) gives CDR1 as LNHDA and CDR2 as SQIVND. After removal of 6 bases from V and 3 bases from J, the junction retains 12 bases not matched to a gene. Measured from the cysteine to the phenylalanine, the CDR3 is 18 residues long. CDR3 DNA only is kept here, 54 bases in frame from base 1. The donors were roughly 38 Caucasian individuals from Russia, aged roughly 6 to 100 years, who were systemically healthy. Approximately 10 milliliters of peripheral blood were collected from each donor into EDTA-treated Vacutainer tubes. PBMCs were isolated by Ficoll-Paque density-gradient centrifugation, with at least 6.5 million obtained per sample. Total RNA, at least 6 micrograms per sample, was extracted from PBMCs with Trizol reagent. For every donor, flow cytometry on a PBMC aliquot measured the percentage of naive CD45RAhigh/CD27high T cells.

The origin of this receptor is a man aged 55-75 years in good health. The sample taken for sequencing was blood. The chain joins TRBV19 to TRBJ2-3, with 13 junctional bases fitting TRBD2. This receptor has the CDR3 CASSPIRTSGGLTDTQYF. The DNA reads TGTGCCAGTAGCCCGATTCGGACTAGCGGGGGATTAACAGATACGCAGTATTTT. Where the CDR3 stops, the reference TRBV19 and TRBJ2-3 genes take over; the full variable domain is DGGITQSPKYLFRKEGQNVTLSCEQNLNHDAMYWYRQDPGQGLRLIYYSQIVNDFQKGDIAEGYSVSREKKESFPLTVTSAQKNPTAFYLCASSPIRTSGGLTDTQYFGPGTRLTVL.